This T cell receptor (beta chain) was sequenced during a study of regulatory T cells in long-lasting Graves disease. Study overall: Graves' patients, newly diagnosed, had taken antithyroid drugs under 3 months.

V lost 4 bases, J lost 8 bases, and 12 bases lay in between. CDR3 length equals 14 residues. The germline gives CDR1 MGHDK, CDR2 SYGVNS. The TCR beta library used iRepertoire HTBI primers with Arm-PCR amplification of CDR3. TCRdb re-called the multiplex PCR reads with MiXCR, one entry per CDR3 protein. The sample includes about 350,000 distinct CDR3 sequences, roughly a sixth of them seen just once. Time point: newly diagnosed GD, antithyroid drugs for less than 3 months. Extracted PBMC RNA gave rise to the TCR library. This sample also belongs to another study, concerning T cells in Graves' hyperthyroidism and ophthalmopathy.

This chain joins TRBV25-1 and TRBJ1-6; maybe TRBD1 (5 bases). The sequenced sample was peripheral blood mononuclear cells (PBMCs), obtained at new diagnosis, from a patient treated with antithyroid drugs. This TCR derives from a man between 35 and 55 years old with Graves disease. CDR3 region: CASSVGAGYSPLHF. CDR3 nucleotides: TGTGCCAGCAGTGTTGGGGCAGGGTATTCACCCCTCCACTTT.